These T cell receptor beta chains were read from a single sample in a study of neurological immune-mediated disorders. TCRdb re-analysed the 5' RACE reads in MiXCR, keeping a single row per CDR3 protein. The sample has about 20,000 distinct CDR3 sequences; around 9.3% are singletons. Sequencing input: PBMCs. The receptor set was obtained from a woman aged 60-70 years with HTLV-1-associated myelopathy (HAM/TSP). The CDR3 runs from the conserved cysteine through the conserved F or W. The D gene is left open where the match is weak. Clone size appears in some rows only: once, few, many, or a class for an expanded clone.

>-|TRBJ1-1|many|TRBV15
TGTGCCACCAGCCCCGGGTTAGTATCCGCGAACACTGAAGCTTTCTTT
CATSPGLVSANTEAFF
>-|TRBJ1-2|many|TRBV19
TGTGCCAGTACCCAAGAAGCCCACTATGGCTACACCTTC
CASTQEAHYGYTF
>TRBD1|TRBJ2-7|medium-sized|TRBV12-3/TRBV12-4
TGTGCCAGCAGTTTAAAACAGGGGAAGGGCTACGAGCAGTACTTC
CASSLKQGKGYEQYF
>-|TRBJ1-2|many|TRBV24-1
TGTGCCACCCCTAGGATACTTTGGGGGCGCGGAGGCTACACCTTC
CATPRILWGRGGYTF
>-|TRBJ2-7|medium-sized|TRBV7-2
TGTGCCAGCAGCTTAGGACATTCCGTAAACTACGAGCAGTACTTC
CASSLGHSVNYEQYF
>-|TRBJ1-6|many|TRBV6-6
TGTGCCAGCAGGGGCGCCAATAATTCACCCCTCCACTTT
CASRGANNSPLHF
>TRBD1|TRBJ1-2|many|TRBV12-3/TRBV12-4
TGTGCCAGCAGTTCCACCGGGACAGGGCGAGGCTACACCTTC
CASSSTGTGRGYTF
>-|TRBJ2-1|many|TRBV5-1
TGCGCCAGCAGCTTGGTGGGGGGCAACAATGAGCAGTTCTTC
CASSLVGGNNEQFF
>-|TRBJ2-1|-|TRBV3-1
TGTGCCAGCAGTCCAAGGAGCGATGAGCAGTTCTTC
CASSPRSDEQFF
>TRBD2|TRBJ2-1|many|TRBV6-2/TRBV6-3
TGTGCCAGCAGGGGGGGGGGAACCCTCTCCTACAATGAGCAGTTCTTC
CASRGGGTLSYNEQFF
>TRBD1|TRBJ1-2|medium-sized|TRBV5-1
TGCGCCAGCAGCTTGGGGACAGGGGGCACTGAAGGCTACACCTTC
CASSLGTGGTEGYTF
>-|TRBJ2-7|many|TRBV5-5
TGTGCCAGCAGCTTATCAGCCTCTTCCTACGAGCAGTACTTC
CASSLSASSYEQYF
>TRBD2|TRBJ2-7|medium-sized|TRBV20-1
TGCAGTGCTAGAGATGGGAGGGTTGTGTACGAGCAGTACTTC
CSARDGRVVYEQYF
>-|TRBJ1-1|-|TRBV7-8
-
CASSFYICSAAQGNTEAFF
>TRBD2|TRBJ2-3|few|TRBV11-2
TGTGCCAGCAGCTTACTCCGGGCTAGCGGGGGGTTCCCGGATACGCAGTATTTT
CASSLLRASGGFPDTQYF
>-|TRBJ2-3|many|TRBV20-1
TGCAGTGCCGTAAAAAGGGGGGGCCGTGGAGATACGCAGTATTTT
CSAVKRGGRGDTQYF
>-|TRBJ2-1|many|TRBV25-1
TGTGCCAGCAGTGGGGGACCCTCCTACAATGAGCAGTTCTTC
CASSGGPSYNEQFF
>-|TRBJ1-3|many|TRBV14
TGTGCCAGCAGCCAACAACGATCGGCCGGAAACACCATATATTTT
CASSQQRSAGNTIYF
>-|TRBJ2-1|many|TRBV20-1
TGCAGCGCTAGTGGGGGCCTTACAATCAATGAGCAGTTCTTC
CSASGGLTINEQFF
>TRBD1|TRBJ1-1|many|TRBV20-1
TGCAGTGCGCCCCGACAGGGCGGGGACACTGAAGCTTTCTTT
CSAPRQGGDTEAFF
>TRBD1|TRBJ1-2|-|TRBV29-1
TGCAGCGTGGCAACAGGGGGAGGTAACTATGGCTACACCTTC
CSVATGGGNYGYTF
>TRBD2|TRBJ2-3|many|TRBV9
TGTGCCAGCAGCGTAGTCGCGGGGGTCACAGATACGCAGTATTTT
CASSVVAGVTDTQYF
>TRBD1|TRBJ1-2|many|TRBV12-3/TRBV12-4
TGTGCCAGCAGTCATATACAGGGGGCAGATGGCTACACCTTC
CASSHIQGADGYTF
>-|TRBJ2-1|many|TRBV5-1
TGCGCCAGCAGCTCCTCGGCCCTTAACTACAATGAGCAGTTCTTC
CASSSSALNYNEQFF
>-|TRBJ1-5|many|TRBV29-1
TGCAGCGTGGCCGAAGGGGATCAGCCCCAGCATTTT
CSVAEGDQPQHF
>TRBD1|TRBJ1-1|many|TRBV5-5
TGTGCCAGCAGCTTGGTTGACAGGGGAGCTGAAGCTTTCTTT
CASSLVDRGAEAFF
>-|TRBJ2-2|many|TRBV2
TGTGCCAGCAGTGAAGTTGCGGTAGGGAACACCGGGGAGCTGTTTTTT
CASSEVAVGNTGELFF
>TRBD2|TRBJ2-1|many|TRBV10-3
TGTGCCATCAGTGACTCGCGGGGGACTGAGCAGTTCTTC
CAISDSRGTEQFF
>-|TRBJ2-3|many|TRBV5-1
TGCGCCAGCAGCCCCGCCGGGGGCACAGATACGCAGTATTTT
CASSPAGGTDTQYF
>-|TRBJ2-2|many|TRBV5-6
TGTGCCAGCCAGACAGGTTCGAGGACCGGGGAGCTGTTTTTT
CASQTGSRTGELFF
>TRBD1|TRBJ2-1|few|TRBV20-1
TGCAGTGCCGGGACAGGTCGCAAGAGTCCCTACAATGAGCAGTTCTTC
CSAGTGRKSPYNEQFF
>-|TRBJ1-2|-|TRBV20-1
TGCAGTGCTATGGGACCGATTAGCGGCTATGGCTACACCTTC
CSAMGPISGYGYTF
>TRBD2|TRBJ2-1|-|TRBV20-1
TGCAGTGCTGGCCTCGGGGGGTCCTACAATGAGCAGTTCTTC
CSAGLGGSYNEQFF
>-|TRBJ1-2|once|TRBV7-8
TGTGCCAGCAGCCTGGTTCGGGGCGGGAACTATGGCTACACCTTC
CASSLVRGGNYGYTF
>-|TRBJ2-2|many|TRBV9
TGTGCCAGCAGCCCATCCACCGGGGAGCTGTTTTTT
CASSPSTGELFF
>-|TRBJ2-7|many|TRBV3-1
TGTGCCAGCAGCCAAGTTCTGGCAAGTTCCTACGAGCAGTACTTC
CASSQVLASSYEQYF
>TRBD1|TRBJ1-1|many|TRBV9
TGTGCCAGCGCAGGGGGAGGGGGGCAAAACACTGAAGCTTTCTTT
CASAGGGGQNTEAFF
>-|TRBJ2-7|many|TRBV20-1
TGCAGTGCCAACCCCCGGGGGCCGCCCTACGAGCAGTACTTC
CSANPRGPPYEQYF
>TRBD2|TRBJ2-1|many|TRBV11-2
TGTGCCAGCAGCCCGCTCCTCCTAGCGGGGGGGCTCAATGAGCAGTTCTTC
CASSPLLLAGGLNEQFF
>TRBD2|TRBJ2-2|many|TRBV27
TGTGCCAGCAGTCCACGTCGGACTAGTAGGTTGGGGGAGCTGTTTTTT
CASSPRRTSRLGELFF
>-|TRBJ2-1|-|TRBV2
TGTACCAGCTCGGTGGCGGTGGAGTACGATGAGAAGTTCTTC
CTSSVAVEYDEKFF
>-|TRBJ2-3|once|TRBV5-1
TGCGCCAGCAGCTCCGATAACTCGGATACGCAGTATTTT
CASSSDNSDTQYF
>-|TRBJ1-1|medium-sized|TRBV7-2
TGTGCCAGCAGCTACGGGACCACGAACACTGAAGCTTTCTTT
CASSYGTTNTEAFF
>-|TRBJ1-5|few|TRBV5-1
TGCGCCAGCAGCTTGGAGGCAGGGGGCAATCAGCCCCAGCATTTT
CASSLEAGGNQPQHF
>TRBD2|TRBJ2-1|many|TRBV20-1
TGCAGTGCTAGAGCTTTGAGCGGGGGGGACAATGAGCAGTTCTTC
CSARALSGGDNEQFF
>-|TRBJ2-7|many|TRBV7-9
TGTGCCAGCAGCCGATCACCGGTTGTATTCACCTACGAGCAGTACTTC
CASSRSPVVFTYEQYF
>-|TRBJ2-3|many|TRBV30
TGTGCCTGGAGTGCTCGGTCAGATGGTCCAGATACGCAGTATTTT
CAWSARSDGPDTQYF
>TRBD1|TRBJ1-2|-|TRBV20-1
TGCAGTGCTGGAGAACAGGGGGTTCACTATGGCTACACCTTC
CSAGEQGVHYGYTF
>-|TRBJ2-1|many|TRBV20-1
TGCAGTGCTAGACCACACAATGAGCAGTTCTTC
CSARPHNEQFF
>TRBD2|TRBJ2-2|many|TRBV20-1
TGCAGTGCTACAGTCATAGCGGGGCAGGCGAACACCGGGGAGCTGTTTTTT
CSATVIAGQANTGELFF
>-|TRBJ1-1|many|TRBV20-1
TGCAGTGCTAGTAAGGGCCAGGGCACTGAAGCTTTCTTT
CSASKGQGTEAFF
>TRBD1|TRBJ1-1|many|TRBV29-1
TGCAGCGTTGAAAAGACAGGGGCGAACACTGAAGCTTTCTTT
CSVEKTGANTEAFF
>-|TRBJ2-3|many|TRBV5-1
TGCGCCAGCAGCTTGGAGGTCGGAGGTGGCACAGATACGCAGTATTTT
CASSLEVGGGTDTQYF
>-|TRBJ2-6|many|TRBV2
TGTGCCAGCAGTGAGGCGACAGCTGGGGCCAACGTCCTGACTTTC
CASSEATAGANVLTF
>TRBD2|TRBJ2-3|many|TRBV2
TGTGCCAGCAGTTCCGAGACTAGCGGATTCACAGATACGCAGTATTTT
CASSSETSGFTDTQYF
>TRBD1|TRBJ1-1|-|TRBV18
TGTGCCAGCTCAGCCGGGACAGGGGGCTCCGGCACTGAAGCCTTCTTT
CASSAGTGGSGTEAFF
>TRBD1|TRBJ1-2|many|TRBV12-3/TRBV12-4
TGTGCCAGCAGATCCACCGGGACAGGTGGCGGCTACACCTTC
CASRSTGTGGGYTF
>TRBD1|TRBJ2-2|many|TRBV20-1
TGCAGTGCCCGCTCTGGACAGGGAGGTTCTGGGGAGCTGTTTTTT
CSARSGQGGSGELFF